The rows below give T cell receptor beta chains drawn from one sample of a study of blood T cell repertoires in COVID-19. The data were produced by immunoSEQ multiplex PCR, yet TCRdb's version contains in-frame clones alone and is incomplete. This sample has 200,000 to 250,000 clones, with more than 75% found just once. Material: peripheral blood. These receptors originate from a woman over 75 with COVID-19, enrolled during active disease. CDR3s include the opening cysteine and the closing phenylalanine or tryptophan. Each record gives: J gene, clone size, D gene, V gene, CDR3 DNA, CDR3 protein. D genes are given only for firm matches. For some rows the clone size is stated as once, few or many, or as a class when expanded; others skip it.

j_call: TRBJ1-2; clone_size: NA; d_call: NA; v_call: TRBV6-2/TRBV6-3; cdr3_nt: TGTGCCAGCAGTTCCCCAGCAGGGGCGGGCTATGGCTACACCTTC; cdr3_aa: CASSSPAGAGYGYTF
j_call: TRBJ1-5; clone_size: NA; d_call: NA; v_call: TRBV30; cdr3_nt: TGTGCCGGCCAAAAGCAGGGTGCGAATCAGCCCCAGCATTTT; cdr3_aa: CAGQKQGANQPQHF
j_call: TRBJ1-5; clone_size: once; d_call: TRBD1; v_call: TRBV19; cdr3_nt: TGTGCCAGTAGTTCGCAGGGGGCCCAGCCCCAGCATTTT; cdr3_aa: CASSSQGAQPQHF
j_call: TRBJ1-2; clone_size: NA; d_call: TRBD1; v_call: TRBV5-1; cdr3_nt: TGCGCCAGCAGCTTGGGGGACAGCCCCCGTGGGGGCTACACCTTC; cdr3_aa: CASSLGDSPRGGYTF
j_call: TRBJ1-6; clone_size: NA; d_call: TRBD1; v_call: TRBV2; cdr3_nt: TGTGCCAGCAGCAACGGACAGGGGAATTCACCCCTCCACTTT; cdr3_aa: CASSNGQGNSPLHF
j_call: TRBJ1-5; clone_size: NA; d_call: NA; v_call: TRBV21-1; cdr3_nt: NA; cdr3_aa: CASSSWGQGSNQPQHF
j_call: TRBJ1-2; clone_size: few; d_call: TRBD1; v_call: TRBV7-9; cdr3_nt: TGTGCCAGCAGCCCCGCAGGACAGGCCTCTAACTATGGCTACACCTTC; cdr3_aa: CASSPAGQASNYGYTF
j_call: TRBJ1-5; clone_size: NA; d_call: NA; v_call: TRBV10-3; cdr3_nt: TGTGCCGCGACGGCCAGGATTAATCAGCCCCAGCATTTT; cdr3_aa: CAATARINQPQHF
j_call: TRBJ2-3; clone_size: few; d_call: TRBD2; v_call: TRBV9; cdr3_nt: TGTGCCAGCAGCTTATCGACTAGCGGGAGCACAGATACGCAGTATTTT; cdr3_aa: CASSLSTSGSTDTQYF
j_call: TRBJ1-4; clone_size: NA; d_call: NA; v_call: TRBV21-1; cdr3_nt: TGTGCCAGCAGCAAAGCCCGGCAGCCTCCTGTGGAGGAGTGCAAGAATGAAAAACTGTTTTTT; cdr3_aa: CASSKARQPPVEECKNEKLFF
j_call: TRBJ1-5; clone_size: NA; d_call: NA; v_call: TRBV6-5; cdr3_nt: TGTGCCAGCAATCTGGCCTCCCGCAATCAGCCCCAGCATTTT; cdr3_aa: CASNLASRNQPQHF
j_call: TRBJ1-2; clone_size: NA; d_call: TRBD1; v_call: TRBV18; cdr3_nt: TGTGCCAGCTCACGGGACAGGGACTATGGCTACACCTTC; cdr3_aa: CASSRDRDYGYTF
j_call: TRBJ2-7; clone_size: NA; d_call: TRBD2; v_call: TRBV28; cdr3_nt: TGTGCCAGCACGACTAGCGGGAGGGGATTTAGAACCTACGAGCAGTACTTC; cdr3_aa: CASTTSGRGFRTYEQYF
j_call: TRBJ2-3; clone_size: NA; d_call: NA; v_call: TRBV19; cdr3_nt: TGTGCCAGTAGCTCCCGGACAGATACGCAGTATTTT; cdr3_aa: CASSSRTDTQYF
j_call: TRBJ2-2; clone_size: NA; d_call: NA; v_call: TRBV7-9; cdr3_nt: TGTGCCAGCATTTTTGGTCCCGGTGGGGAGCTGTTTTTT; cdr3_aa: CASIFGPGGELFF
j_call: TRBJ1-3; clone_size: NA; d_call: TRBD1; v_call: TRBV6-6; cdr3_nt: TGTGCCAGCAGGACCCCGGGACAGGGAAACACCATATATTTT; cdr3_aa: CASRTPGQGNTIYF
j_call: TRBJ2-2; clone_size: NA; d_call: TRBD2; v_call: TRBV10-2; cdr3_nt: TGCGCCAGCACCCTAGCGGGCAGTTCCGGGGAGCTGTTTTTT; cdr3_aa: CASTLAGSSGELFF
j_call: TRBJ1-1; clone_size: NA; d_call: TRBD1; v_call: TRBV3-1/TRBV3-2; cdr3_nt: TGTGCCAGCAGCCAAGGCCAACGACAGGGCCTAGGCGCTTTCTTT; cdr3_aa: CASSQGQRQGLGAFF
j_call: TRBJ2-7; clone_size: once; d_call: TRBD1; v_call: TRBV19; cdr3_nt: TGTGCCAGCCGGACAGGGGGGGACGAGCAGTACTTC; cdr3_aa: CASRTGGDEQYF
j_call: TRBJ2-2; clone_size: NA; d_call: TRBD1; v_call: TRBV7-3; cdr3_nt: TGTGCCAGCAGCCTTGGACAGGGGGCGAGTCACGGGGAGCTGTTTTTT; cdr3_aa: CASSLGQGASHGELFF
j_call: TRBJ2-7; clone_size: NA; d_call: TRBD2; v_call: TRBV4-3; cdr3_nt: TGCGCCAGCAGCCGCCTCCCACGGGAGGGAGAGCAGTACTTC; cdr3_aa: CASSRLPREGEQYF
j_call: TRBJ1-5; clone_size: NA; d_call: NA; v_call: TRBV6-2/TRBV6-3; cdr3_nt: TGTGCCAGCAGCCCTCCGGGGGGTGGCAATCAGCCCCAGCATTTT; cdr3_aa: CASSPPGGGNQPQHF
j_call: TRBJ2-1; clone_size: NA; d_call: NA; v_call: TRBV7-3; cdr3_nt: TGTGCCAGCAGCTGGTCTAGCTACAATGAGCAGTTCTTC; cdr3_aa: CASSWSSYNEQFF
j_call: TRBJ2-1; clone_size: once; d_call: NA; v_call: TRBV29-1; cdr3_nt: TGCAGCGTTGATGACAAGGGGTCCTCTCGTAAGCAGTTCTTC; cdr3_aa: CSVDDKGSSRKQFF
j_call: TRBJ2-1; clone_size: few; d_call: TRBD2; v_call: TRBV4-2; cdr3_nt: TGTGCCAGCAGCCAAGGGGTAGCGGGAGCAGGGAACAATGAGCAGTTCTTC; cdr3_aa: CASSQGVAGAGNNEQFF
j_call: TRBJ1-3; clone_size: NA; d_call: NA; v_call: TRBV28; cdr3_nt: TGTGCCAGCAGTGGGTGGGCCGGGAAAGACACCATATATTTT; cdr3_aa: CASSGWAGKDTIYF
j_call: TRBJ1-1; clone_size: NA; d_call: NA; v_call: TRBV5-1; cdr3_nt: TGCGCCAGCAGCTTGCGGAACACTGAAGCTTTCTTT; cdr3_aa: CASSLRNTEAFF
j_call: TRBJ1-3; clone_size: NA; d_call: NA; v_call: TRBV6-5; cdr3_nt: TGTGCCAGCATTCCAGGGCGGAGTTTTGGAAACACCATATATTTT; cdr3_aa: CASIPGRSFGNTIYF
j_call: TRBJ2-5; clone_size: few; d_call: TRBD1; v_call: TRBV5-4; cdr3_nt: TGTGCCAGCAGCCTGGGACAGCCCAAAGAGACCCAGTACTTC; cdr3_aa: CASSLGQPKETQYF
j_call: TRBJ2-2; clone_size: NA; d_call: TRBD2; v_call: TRBV5-4; cdr3_nt: TGTGCCAGCAGCCGCGGGACTAGCGGGGCGAACACCGGGGAGCTGTTTTTT; cdr3_aa: CASSRGTSGANTGELFF
j_call: TRBJ1-4; clone_size: NA; d_call: TRBD1; v_call: TRBV9; cdr3_nt: TGTGCCAGCAGCAGGGGACAGGGCTCTAATGAAAAACTGTTTTTT; cdr3_aa: CASSRGQGSNEKLFF
j_call: TRBJ2-7; clone_size: NA; d_call: TRBD1; v_call: TRBV28; cdr3_nt: TGTGCCAGCAGTCCACTTTACAGGGGTTTAGACGAGCAGTACTTC; cdr3_aa: CASSPLYRGLDEQYF
j_call: TRBJ2-2; clone_size: NA; d_call: TRBD2; v_call: TRBV18; cdr3_nt: TGTGCCAGCCCGGGGGGGGCCAAAAGTCGGACCGGGGAGCTGTTTTTT; cdr3_aa: CASPGGAKSRTGELFF
j_call: TRBJ1-1; clone_size: NA; d_call: TRBD1; v_call: TRBV27; cdr3_nt: TGTGCCAGCAGTTCGACAGGGTCCTGGAACACTGAAGCTTTCTTT; cdr3_aa: CASSSTGSWNTEAFF
j_call: TRBJ2-2; clone_size: NA; d_call: NA; v_call: TRBV9; cdr3_nt: TGTGCCAGCAGCTTAAACAGGAAAAACACCGGGGAGCTGTTTTTT; cdr3_aa: CASSLNRKNTGELFF
j_call: TRBJ1-1; clone_size: once; d_call: NA; v_call: TRBV7-2; cdr3_nt: TGTGCCAGCCGGGGTCTGGCGGGGACGAACACTGAAGCTTTCTTT; cdr3_aa: CASRGLAGTNTEAFF
j_call: TRBJ2-7; clone_size: NA; d_call: TRBD1; v_call: TRBV15; cdr3_nt: TGTGCCACCAGCAGAGACCCCAGGGGGAAGGCCTCCTACGAGCAGTACTTC; cdr3_aa: CATSRDPRGKASYEQYF
j_call: TRBJ2-1; clone_size: NA; d_call: NA; v_call: TRBV5-1; cdr3_nt: TGCGCCAGCAGCTTGGAGGTCAGGGTCCGGGAGCAGTTCTTC; cdr3_aa: CASSLEVRVREQFF
j_call: TRBJ2-5; clone_size: NA; d_call: NA; v_call: TRBV3-1/TRBV3-2; cdr3_nt: TGTGCCAGCAGCCAAGTGGGCAGACAAGAGACCCAGTACTTC; cdr3_aa: CASSQVGRQETQYF
j_call: TRBJ1-1; clone_size: NA; d_call: TRBD1; v_call: TRBV30; cdr3_nt: TGTGCCTTCACCGGGACAGTTAACACTGAAGCTTTCTTT; cdr3_aa: CAFTGTVNTEAFF
j_call: TRBJ1-2; clone_size: NA; d_call: TRBD1; v_call: TRBV15; cdr3_nt: TGTGCCACCAGCACCGACTTCGGACAGGGGGGGGCTAACTATGGCTACACCTTC; cdr3_aa: CATSTDFGQGGANYGYTF
j_call: TRBJ2-7; clone_size: NA; d_call: TRBD1; v_call: TRBV5-4; cdr3_nt: TGTGCCAGCAGCTTGGGTGCGACAGGGGGCGCCGAGCAGTACTTC; cdr3_aa: CASSLGATGGAEQYF
j_call: TRBJ2-3; clone_size: once; d_call: TRBD1; v_call: TRBV24-1; cdr3_nt: TGTGCCACCAGTGACCCACGACAGGGGATGGATACGCAGTATTTT; cdr3_aa: CATSDPRQGMDTQYF
j_call: TRBJ1-5; clone_size: NA; d_call: NA; v_call: TRBV30; cdr3_nt: TGTGCCTGGGGGGGGAGAGAGGGCAATCAGCCCCAGCATTTT; cdr3_aa: CAWGGREGNQPQHF
j_call: TRBJ2-7; clone_size: NA; d_call: NA; v_call: TRBV5-1; cdr3_nt: TGCGCCAGCAGCCCACAGGGAACATTAGGCGAGCAGTACTTC; cdr3_aa: CASSPQGTLGEQYF
j_call: TRBJ1-2; clone_size: few; d_call: NA; v_call: TRBV2; cdr3_nt: TGTGCCAGCGGGGGGGAAGGATTCTATGGCTACACCTTC; cdr3_aa: CASGGEGFYGYTF
j_call: TRBJ1-2; clone_size: NA; d_call: NA; v_call: TRBV11-2; cdr3_nt: TGTGCCAGCAGCTCCCAACTTAGGAGGGGAGGGGGCTACACCTTC; cdr3_aa: CASSSQLRRGGGYTF
j_call: TRBJ1-4; clone_size: NA; d_call: TRBD1; v_call: TRBV7-2; cdr3_nt: TGTGCCAGCAGCTTAGATAGAGCTACAGGGGGACTGTTTTTT; cdr3_aa: CASSLDRATGGLFF
j_call: TRBJ1-1; clone_size: NA; d_call: NA; v_call: TRBV6-5; cdr3_nt: TGTGCCAGCAAACTTAGGGACACCGCTGAAGCTTTCTTT; cdr3_aa: CASKLRDTAEAFF
j_call: TRBJ2-1; clone_size: NA; d_call: TRBD2; v_call: TRBV19; cdr3_nt: TGTGCCAGTAGCCAAAAAGGGGGGACTAGCGGGACTTTTGAGCAGTTCTTC; cdr3_aa: CASSQKGGTSGTFEQFF
j_call: TRBJ2-7; clone_size: NA; d_call: TRBD2; v_call: TRBV14; cdr3_nt: TGTGCCAGCAGCCTCAAGCCGGGACTAGGTCAAGGCGAGCAGTACTTC; cdr3_aa: CASSLKPGLGQGEQYF
j_call: TRBJ2-2; clone_size: NA; d_call: TRBD1; v_call: TRBV10-3; cdr3_nt: TGTGCCATCCATAGGACAGGGCTCACCGGGGAGCTGTTTTTT; cdr3_aa: CAIHRTGLTGELFF
j_call: TRBJ2-7; clone_size: few; d_call: NA; v_call: TRBV2; cdr3_nt: TGTGCCAGCAAAGGTACAGGGGGGGAAGGGCAGTACTTC; cdr3_aa: CASKGTGGEGQYF
j_call: TRBJ2-3; clone_size: few; d_call: NA; v_call: TRBV7-9; cdr3_nt: TGTGCCAGCAGCTACCTAGGAGGGGGCACAGATACGCAGTATTTT; cdr3_aa: CASSYLGGGTDTQYF
j_call: TRBJ1-2; clone_size: NA; d_call: NA; v_call: TRBV21-1; cdr3_nt: TGTGCCAGCAGCAAAAAACTGGCAGGGTGCGGCTACACCTTC; cdr3_aa: CASSKKLAGCGYTF
j_call: TRBJ1-2; clone_size: NA; d_call: TRBD1; v_call: TRBV2; cdr3_nt: TGTGCCAGCAGGGGACAGGGTGACGGCTATGGCTACACCTTC; cdr3_aa: CASRGQGDGYGYTF
j_call: TRBJ1-5; clone_size: once; d_call: NA; v_call: TRBV6-5; cdr3_nt: TGTGCCAGCAGTTACCCGAAACAGGGAACTCAGCCCCAGCATTTT; cdr3_aa: CASSYPKQGTQPQHF